This T cell receptor beta chain was recovered during a study of blood T cell repertoires in COVID-19. On the study more broadly: The samples span acute and convalescent COVID-19 from the United States, Italy and Spain. In each case, the material was cDNA or gDNA derived from T cells, B-cell-depleted T cells, or PBMCs.

The V end was cut by 3 bases, the J end by 0 bases, with 12 bases between. Per germline, CDR1 DFQATT and CDR2 SNEGSKA (reference sequence). This CDR3 has 14 residues. In the study's own analysis: Amplifying reference gene primers gave estimates of nucleated cell counts. The table came from immunoSEQ multiplex PCR; TCRdb's copy has only in-frame clones and leaves some out. V and J calls and clone size are copied from that table; D and trimming were computed from the DNA. The sample holds 200,000 to 250,000 clones, about 90% seen once. The chain links TRBV20-1 to TRBJ2-7; D perhaps matches TRBD1 (5 bases). The source of this sequence is a man aged 18 to 29 with active or convalescent COVID-19. Sequencing used peripheral blood. CDR3 protein: CSASNRRFSYEQYF. CDR3 DNA sequence: TGCAGTGCTAGTAACAGGCGCTTCTCCTACGAGCAGTACTTC.